The 30 T cell receptor beta chains below were found in one sample sequenced in a study of tumor-infiltrating lymphocytes in oesophageal squamous cell carcinoma. Each CDR3 protein is one row after TCRdb ran MiXCR on the PCR reads. The sample gives 9,500 or so distinct CDR3 sequences, roughly three fifths of which show up once; about 34% is in the top ten. The sequenced sample consisted of esophageal tumor tissue. The receptor source for this set is a male donor with esophageal squamous cell carcinoma.

The chain recombines TRBV6-8 with TRBJ2-6; the match to TRBD1 covers 9 bases. Germline loops: CDR1 MNHGY, CDR2 SAAAGT. With V trimmed by 6 bases and J by 4 bases, 10 bases remained unmatched. The CDR3 extends over 17 amino acids. The CDR3 loop reads CASSHPGTGRGANVLTF. As DNA, the CDR3 is TGTGCCAGCAGCCATCCCGGGACAGGGAGAGGGGCCAACGTCCTGACTTTC.

This chain links TRBV7-2 with TRBJ2-5, with no clear D. The length of the CDR3 is 15 residues. Trimming took off 1 base at V and 3 bases at J, with 12 bases between the two ends. The germline gives CDR1 SGHTA, CDR2 FQGNSA. DNA of the CDR3: TGTGCCAGCAGCTTAGGAAAGGCCCGTAAAGAGACCCAGTACTTC. This encodes CASSLGKARKETQYF.

The chain links TRBV12-3 or TRBV12-4 to TRBJ1-1; D not certain. Trimming cost V 1 base and J 1 base, with 10 bases left between them. CDR3 length: 15 residues. The CDR3: CASSLGGSTNTEAFF. The CDR3 DNA sequence: TGTGCCAGCAGTTTAGGCGGGAGTACGAACACTGAAGCTTTCTTT.

Written as DNA, the CDR3 is TGTGCCAGCACCCTCTCTGGGGCCAACGTCCTGACTTTC. Amino acid sequence: CASTLSGANVLTF. This rearrangement joins TRBV6-6 to TRBJ2-6; D is unresolved. Germline CDR1 and CDR2: MNHNY and SVGAGI (reference sequence). The germline V and J ends were trimmed by 7 bases and 0 bases, with 4 bases remaining between them. The CDR3 sequence is 13 residues long.

V and J are TRBV7-2 and TRBJ2-3; 12 bases align to TRBD2. The germline V gene has CDR1 SGHTA and CDR2 FQGNSA. The V gene end was trimmed by 5 bases and the J gene end by 6 bases; junction bases not matched to a gene: 6. The CDR3 is 15 residues long. CDR3: CASSPNTSGRDTQYF. The CDR3 DNA reads TGTGCCAGCAGCCCGAATACTAGCGGGAGGGATACGCAGTATTTT.

The CDR3 reads CASSPPGWNIQYF. The CDR3 nucleotides are TGTGCCAGCAGCCCCCCTGGGTGGAACATTCAGTACTTC. This chain uses TRBV7-9 with TRBJ2-4; D not certain. The V gene lost 5 bases and the J gene lost 7 bases, with 12 bases spanning the gap. CDR1 and CDR2 (germline): SEHNR, FQNEAQ (reference sequence). The CDR3 has 13 amino acids.

Points on this clonotype: Given the absence of the conserved phenylalanine or tryptophan at the CDR3 end, a read error is likely. No DNA is shown, since the ends of the CDR3 on it are uncertain; the CDR3 is the one TCRdb lists. CDR3 amino acids: CASSRDSHYYEQYFGN. This rearrangement joins TRBV12-3 or TRBV12-4 to TRBJ2-4; TRBD2, the table's D call, lacks a check against the DNA. The CDR3 sequence runs 16 residues, both termini included.

The chain has TRBV7-3 and TRBJ2-1; TRBD2 agrees at 12 bases. The DNA matches TRBJ2-7 better at its end, which makes the J call doubtful. This CDR3 contains 16 residues. Germline V CDR1 and CDR2: SGHTA, FQGTGA. The CDR3, as DNA: TGTGCCAGCAGCTTCACTCTAGCGGGAGGGACCTACGAGCAGTACTTC. Protein: CASSFTLAGGTYEQYF.

This clonotype was found a few times. This sequence joins TRBV12-3 or TRBV12-4 and TRBJ1-2; TRBD1 might be the D (5 bases). V lost 0 bases, J lost 4 bases, and 9 bases lay in between. The CDR3 is made up of 14 amino acids. The CDR3 bases are TGTGCCAGCAGTTTAGCGGGACGCATCTATGGCTACACCTTC. This codes for CASSLAGRIYGYTF.

CDR3 in DNA: TGTGCCAGCAGTCCGGACAGGGTGCTTCACAATGAGCAGTTCTTC. This sequence encodes CASSPDRVLHNEQFF. The chain uses TRBV12-3 or TRBV12-4 and TRBJ2-1; TRBD1 aligns across 8 bases. V was pared by 5 bases and J by 5 bases, with 8 bases of the junction left unmatched. This CDR3 contains 15 residues.

The chain employs TRBV4-3 and TRBJ2-2; 9 nucleotides agree with TRBD1. The CDR3 is 15 amino acids. The V segment lost 1 base and the J segment 4 bases; nucleotides outside the gene matches: 1. Germline assignment: CDR1 LGHNA and CDR2 YSLEER. DNA for the CDR3: TGCGCCAGCAGCCAAGGGACAGGGGTCACCGGGGAGCTGTTTTTT. Amino acids: CASSQGTGVTGELFF.

The rearrangement uses TRBV6-1 and TRBJ2-4; 12 positions match TRBD2. The J call may be faulty, since TRBJ2-1 better matches the DNA end. This CDR3 has 15 residues. Germline V CDR1 and CDR2: MNHNS, SASEGT. CDR3 nucleotide sequence: TGTGCCAGCAGTGAACTAGCGGGAGGGCCTGGTGAGCAGTTCTTC. Protein sequence: CASSELAGGPGEQFF.

This clonotype was found a few times. Here the CDR3 omits its conserved ending phenylalanine or tryptophan, so a read error is the likely source. No DNA is shown, since the ends of the CDR3 on it are uncertain; the CDR3 is the one TCRdb lists. The chain joins TRBV11-1 to TRBJ2-5; the D call TRBD2 from the table was never checked on the DNA. Germline lookup yields CDR1 SGHAT and CDR2 FQDESV (reference sequence). The CDR3 comprises 17 residues, both ends counted. CDR3 in amino acids: CASSLFNGRNSPLHFGN.

For this clonotype: Here the CDR3 omits its conserved ending phenylalanine or tryptophan, so a read error is the likely source. The limits of the CDR3 on the DNA are not certain, so only TCRdb's listed CDR3 is given. V usage is TRBV7-4 and J usage is TRBJ2-5; the table's D gene call, TRBD1, was not cross checked with the DNA. The CDR3 is 17 residues long, ends included. Germline V lookup: CDR1 SGHVT, CDR2 SQSDAQ. The CDR3 region is CASSLAPLNPYGYTFGS.

The V call is TRBV28, the J call TRBJ2-5; D call uncertain. There are 14 residues in the CDR3. Between the trimmed V and J ends, which lost 2 bases and 2 bases, there was a span of 9 bases. Germline CDR1 and CDR2: MDHEN and SYDVKM. CDR3 loop: CASSLAGPQETQYF. The CDR3 nucleotides read TGTGCCAGCAGTTTAGCCGGGCCTCAAGAGACCCAGTACTTC.

CDR3 residues: CASSIRGRDGYTF. In DNA, the CDR3 is TGTGCCAGTAGTATACGTGGCAGGGACGGCTACACCTTC. The chain recombines TRBV19 with TRBJ1-2; maybe TRBD1 (5 bases). Per the germline V gene, CDR1 is LNHDA and CDR2 is SQIVND (reference sequence). The CDR3 totals 13 residues. Trimming took off 2 bases at V and 8 bases at J, with 12 bases between the two ends.

The V and J genes are TRBV2 and TRBJ2-5; 9 nucleotides match TRBD2. The CDR3 totals 16 residues. The germline CDR1 and CDR2 sequences are SNHLY and FYNNEI. The V gene end was trimmed by 2 bases and the J gene end by 11 bases; junction bases not matched to a gene: 15. The CDR3 nucleotides read TGTGCCAGCAGTGAATTGGGCCTAGCGGGATCTAATGAGCAGTACTTC. Residues: CASSELGLAGSNEQYF.

This clonotype is large in the sample. V gene TRBV7-3 combines with J gene TRBJ2-5, with a tentative D call TRBD1 (6 bases). Germline V gives CDR1 SGHTA, CDR2 FQGTGA. V lost 5 bases and J 5 bases, leaving 12 bases between the germline ends. The CDR3 is 13 amino acids. CDR3 sequence: CASSIQGSETQYF. The CDR3 region has the DNA TGTGCCAGCAGCATACAGGGTTCGGAGACCCAGTACTTC.

Sample share makes this clonotype medium-sized. The J gene is TRBJ2-1, the V gene TRBV7-2; 8 bases map to TRBD2. Germline CDR1 is SGHTA and CDR2 is FQGNSA. J was trimmed by 6 bases and V by 5 bases; bases with no gene match: 6. This CDR3 has 14 amino acids. The CDR3 protein is CASSLQAGANEQFF. The CDR3 coding sequence is TGTGCCAGCAGCCTCCAAGCGGGGGCCAATGAGCAGTTCTTC.

The genes are TRBV6-5 and TRBJ1-2, with TRBD1 identical over 12 bases. Germline CDR1 MNHEY, CDR2 SVGAGI. Trimming removed 6 bases from V and 4 bases from J; junction bases left unmatched: 3. The CDR3 length is 14 residues. CDR3 in amino acids: CASRGTGGFYGYTF. The CDR3 DNA reads as TGTGCCAGCAGAGGGACAGGGGGCTTCTATGGCTACACCTTC.

There are a few counts of this clonotype. CDR3 coding DNA: TGCGCCAGCAGCTTGAGGTCAGGGAAAATGAATGGAAACACCATATATTTT. Its translation is CASSLRSGKMNGNTIYF. The V and J genes are TRBV5-1 and TRBJ1-3; D is possibly TRBD1 (5 bases). CDR1 SGHRS and CDR2 YFSETQ come from the germline V gene. The CDR3 loop spans 17 amino acids. The ends were cut back, 1 base at V and 3 bases at J, with 17 bases in the middle.

In this sample, this clonotype turned up many times. The chain links TRBV9 to TRBJ2-5; D unclear. The ends were cut back, 0 bases at V and 2 bases at J, with 14 bases in the middle. Germline CDR1 is SGDLS and CDR2 is YYNGEE. The CDR3 has 16 amino acids. Written as DNA, the CDR3 is TGTGCCAGCAGCGTAGATTGGCTGGGTTTACAAGAGACCCAGTACTTC. This codes for CASSVDWLGLQETQYF.

The CDR3 loop is CASSLSSFNEQFF. The CDR3 DNA reads as TGTGCCAGCAGCTTATCTTCGTTCAATGAGCAGTTCTTC. The chain carries TRBV7-6 and TRBJ2-1; D remains ambiguous. Trimming took off 2 bases at V and 6 bases at J, with 8 bases between the two ends. Germline loops: CDR1 SGHVS, CDR2 FNYEAQ. There are 13 residues in the CDR3.

The chain combines TRBV7-3 with TRBJ2-3; TRBD2 might be the D (5 bases). The J call may be wrong; the DNA end is better matched by TRBJ2-2. Germline V lookup: CDR1 SGHTA, CDR2 FQGTGA. The CDR3 is 14 residues long. Here the CDR3 reads CASSLVLDTGELFF. As DNA, the CDR3 is TGTGCCAGCAGCTTAGTACTAGACACCGGGGAGCTGTTTTTT.

V usage is TRBV7-2 and J usage is TRBJ2-5; no definite D call. CDR3 length: 13 residues. CDR1 is SGHTA, CDR2 FQGNSA, per germline. Trimming left V 3 bases short and J 3 bases short, with 8 bases between. Written as DNA, the CDR3 is TGTGCCAGCAGCTTTTTTGGGGAAGAGACCCAGTACTTC. Translating gives CASSFFGEETQYF.

By sample share, this clonotype is medium-sized. The chain uses TRBV27 and TRBJ2-5; weak D call: TRBD2 (7 bases). In germline, CDR1 is MNHEY, CDR2 SMNVEV (reference sequence). V lost 2 bases and J lost 1, with 20 bases in between. The length of the CDR3 is 18 residues. The CDR3 DNA reads TGTGCCAGCAGTTTAAGGAGGGTCGGGGGGCTCTCCCAAGAGACCCAGTACTTC. It is translated as CASSLRRVGGLSQETQYF.

This clonotype appeared a few times. Here the CDR3 omits its conserved ending phenylalanine or tryptophan, so a read error is the likely source. The DNA is left out, because the CDR3 cannot be placed on it with certainty; the CDR3 is given as TCRdb lists it. The chain couples TRBV28 to TRBJ2-7. From germline, CDR1 is MDHEN and CDR2 SYDVKM. The CDR3 region is 18 residues in length, termini included. The CDR3 loop reads CASSLGGQDFNYGYTFGS.

CDR3 sequence: CASSLIPGHNEQFF. The CDR3, as DNA: TGTGCCAGCAGTTTGATCCCGGGACACAATGAGCAGTTCTTC. The chain uses TRBV12-3 or TRBV12-4 and TRBJ2-1, with D perhaps matching TRBD1 or TRBD2 (5 bases each). The CDR3 has 14 residues. Trimming removed 3 bases from V and 5 bases from J, with 11 bases in between.

The genes are TRBV19 and TRBJ2-3, with 9 bases aligning to TRBD1. The J call may be incorrect, as the DNA end agrees better with TRBJ2-7. Per the germline V gene, CDR1 is LNHDA and CDR2 is SQIVND (reference sequence). The CDR3 has 13 amino acids. Here the CDR3 reads CASSAGQGNEQYF. The CDR3, as DNA: TGTGCCAGTAGTGCGGGACAGGGCAACGAGCAGTACTTC.

This clonotype was counted between two and nine times. The chain employs TRBV7-2 and TRBJ2-3; D is perhaps TRBD2 (5 bases). The CDR3 runs 14 residues. The germline V and J ends were trimmed by 4 bases and 0 bases, with 8 bases remaining between them. Germline CDR1 and CDR2: SGHTA and FQGNSA. The CDR3 is CASSSDSSTDTQYF. CDR3 nucleotides: TGTGCCAGCAGCTCGGACTCGAGCACAGATACGCAGTATTTT.